Presented here are 30 T cell receptor beta chains from one specimen sequenced in a study of blood T cell repertoires in COVID-19. The protocol was immunoSEQ multiplex PCR, while the TCRdb copy is restricted to in-frame clones and leaves out a portion. The table includes 150,000 to 200,000 clones, roughly 90% detected once. Sequenced: peripheral blood. The receptor set was obtained from a man aged 55 to 70 with active or convalescent COVID-19.

The genes are TRBV5-1 and TRBJ2-1; the match to TRBD1 covers 9 bases. There are 15 residues in the CDR3. V lost 4 bases, J lost 7 bases, and 9 bases stayed unmatched. Germline CDR1 is SGHRS and CDR2 is YFSETQ. The CDR3 is CASSHRDREGNEQFF. The CDR3, as DNA: TGCGCCAGCAGCCATCGGGACAGGGAGGGGAATGAGCAGTTCTTC.

The rearrangement joins TRBV10-2 to TRBJ2-2; D call uncertain. Trimming removed 9 bases from V and 0 bases from J, with 11 bases in between. The CDR3 length is 14 residues. Germline V gene sequence: CDR1 WSHSY, CDR2 SAAADI. CDR3 DNA sequence: TGCGCCAGTACCGAGCGACCGAACACCGGGGAGCTGTTTTTT. This codes for CASTERPNTGELFF.

The rearrangement joins TRBV12-3 or TRBV12-4 to TRBJ1-2; D gene unclear. This CDR3 is built from 13 residues. The V end was cut by 3 bases, the J end by 5 bases, with 10 bases between. The CDR3 region is CASSLNYLYGYTF. DNA of the CDR3: TGTGCCAGCAGTTTGAACTACTTATATGGCTACACCTTC.

This chain joins TRBV19 and TRBJ2-1; 11 nucleotides match TRBD2. The V gene end was trimmed by 0 bases and the J gene end by 0 bases; junction bases not matched to a gene: 7. Germline V lookup: CDR1 LNHDA, CDR2 SQIVND (reference sequence). The CDR3 covers 19 residues. The CDR3 loop reads CASSIDPPTSGSSYNEQFF. The CDR3 bases are TGTGCCAGTAGTATAGATCCCCCTACTAGCGGGAGCTCCTACAATGAGCAGTTCTTC. Combining the CDR3 with reference TRBV19 and TRBJ2-1 gives the whole variable domain DGGITQSPKYLFRKEGQNVTLSCEQNLNHDAMYWYRQDPGQGLRLIYYSQIVNDFQKGDIAEGYSVSREKKESFPLTVTSAQKNPTAFYLCASSIDPPTSGSSYNEQFFGPGTRLTVL.

This clone came up a few times. CDR3 in amino acids: CAWDTTDTQYF. The CDR3 nucleotides are TGTGCCTGGGACACCACAGATACGCAGTATTTT. The chain is built from TRBV30 and TRBJ2-3; no firm D call. Trimming pared 5 bases from V and 2 bases from J, leaving 5 bases between. The CDR3 totals 11 residues. Germline CDR1 is GTSNPN and CDR2 is SVGIG (reference sequence).

The genes are TRBV6-2 or TRBV6-3 and TRBJ2-1, with D uncertain. V was clipped by 1 base and J by 7 bases, with 8 bases between them. The CDR3 extends over 13 amino acids. In germline, CDR1 is MNHEY, CDR2 SVGEGT. In DNA, the CDR3 is TGTGCCAGCAGTTACTACAGAATTAATGAGCAGTTCTTC. Amino acids: CASSYYRINEQFF.

The CDR3 loop reads CASRDDKETQYF. The CDR3 bases are TGTGCCAGCAGAGACGACAAAGAGACCCAGTACTTC. V is TRBV6-5 and J is TRBJ2-5; no clear D. The CDR3 runs to 12 residues. Germline V lookup: CDR1 MNHEY, CDR2 SVGAGI. Deletions cut 6 bases from V and 3 bases from J, with 8 bases between.

CDR3 region: CASSPGQGRSGELFF. The CDR3 DNA is TGTGCCAGCAGCCCCGGACAGGGGAGGTCCGGGGAGCTGTTTTTT. This sequence joins TRBV7-9 and TRBJ2-2, with 9 bases lining up with TRBD1. This CDR3 contains 15 residues. V was pared by 5 bases and J by 6 bases, with 7 bases of the junction left unmatched. Germline CDR1 is SEHNR and CDR2 is FQNEAQ (reference sequence).

The chain recombines TRBV28 with TRBJ1-6; perhaps TRBD1 as D (6 bases). V was pared by 6 bases and J by 7 bases, with 16 bases between. The CDR3 spans 15 residues. CDR1 and CDR2 from the germline V gene are MDHEN and SYDVKM. CDR3 amino acids: CASRRQGSLNSPLHF. The CDR3 coding sequence is TGTGCCAGCAGAAGGCAGGGGTCGTTGAATTCACCCCTCCACTTT.

The V and J genes are TRBV10-3 and TRBJ1-2, with 7 bases matching TRBD1. Germline loops: CDR1 ENHRY, CDR2 SYGVKD. Trimming removed 4 bases from V and 4 bases from J; junction bases left unmatched: 9. The CDR3 is 15 residues long. The CDR3 nucleotides read TGTGCCATCAGTGGGAGAGACAGGGTGTCCTATGGCTACACCTTC. Its protein is CAISGRDRVSYGYTF.

The chain links TRBV4-1 to TRBJ1-2, with TRBD1 matching 7 bases. The CDR3 consists of 16 residues. The V and J ends lost 4 bases and 7 bases, in that order; junction bases with no gene match: 15. CDR1 and CDR2 (germline): MGHRA, YSYEKL. The CDR3 region has the DNA TGCGCCAGCAGCCCTGATACAGGGGAACTCCTCGGTGGCTACACCTTC. This translates into CASSPDTGELLGGYTF.

V gene TRBV11-2 combines with J gene TRBJ2-1; D is uncertain. The CDR3 contains 15 residues. The germline CDR1 and CDR2 sequences are SGHAT and FQNNGV. Trimming removed 4 bases from V and 0 bases from J, with 10 bases in between. CDR3 in DNA: TGTGCCAGCAGCTCACAGCCGAGCTCCTACAATGAGCAGTTCTTC. Encoded protein: CASSSQPSSYNEQFF.

This rearrangement joins TRBV29-1 to TRBJ1-2, with 8 nucleotides matching TRBD1. V was pared by 4 bases and J by 8 bases, with 9 bases of the junction left unmatched. CDR1 is SQVTM and CDR2 is ANQGSEA in the germline V gene. The CDR3 runs to 13 residues. CDR3: CSVAIHRGEGYTF. CDR3 in DNA: TGCAGCGTTGCCATCCACAGGGGGGAAGGCTACACCTTC.

This clone was counted only a few times. The V call is TRBV29-1, the J call TRBJ1-1, with a possible D match to TRBD1 (5 bases). The CDR3 totals 11 residues. The V gene lost 5 bases and the J gene lost 3 bases, with 7 bases spanning the gap. Germline values: CDR1 SQVTM, CDR2 ANQGSEA. The CDR3 DNA reads TGCAGCGTTACAGGCTACACTGAAGCTTTCTTT. Protein: CSVTGYTEAFF. Complete variable domain (other parts from reference TRBV29-1 and TRBJ1-1): SAVISQKPSRDICQRGTSLTIQCQVDSQVTMMFWYRQQPGQSLTLIATANQGSEATYESGFVIDKFPISRPNLTFSTLTVSNMSPEDSSIYLCSVTGYTEAFFGQGTRLTVV.

The chain employs TRBV11-2 and TRBJ1-3; weak D call: TRBD1 (6 bases). The V and J ends lost 1 base and 5 bases respectively, with 9 bases between them. The CDR3 runs to 14 residues. The V gene's germline CDR1 is SGHAT and CDR2 FQNNGV. This chain's CDR3 is CASSLGGPRNTIYF. The CDR3 DNA reads TGTGCCAGCAGCTTAGGGGGGCCCCGAAACACCATATATTTT.

The chain combines TRBV25-1 with TRBJ1-2; maybe TRBD1 (6 bases). V dropped 3 bases and J dropped 0 bases, with 14 bases sitting between them. CDR1 MGHDK and CDR2 SYGVNS come from the germline V gene. This CDR3 spans 16 amino acids. CDR3 nucleotides: TGTGCCAGCAGTGATCCAGCCAGGGGATCTAACTATGGCTACACCTTC. Its protein is CASSDPARGSNYGYTF.

This chain joins TRBV15 and TRBJ1-2; TRBD1 might be the D (6 bases). Germline values: CDR1 LNHNV, CDR2 YYDKDF (reference sequence). The CDR3 loop spans 14 amino acids. The V end was cut by 2 bases, the J end by 7 bases, with 14 bases between. The CDR3 DNA sequence: TGTGCCACCAGCAGAACCAGGGGCCCAAGTGGCTACACCTTC. It codes for CATSRTRGPSGYTF. Together with reference TRBV15 and TRBJ1-2, the CDR3 gives the full variable domain: DAMVIQNPRYQVTQFGKPVTLSCSQTLNHNVMYWYQQKSSQAPKLLFHYYDKDFNNEADTPDNFQSRRPNTSFCFLDIRSPGLGDTAMYLCATSRTRGPSGYTFGSGTRLTVV.

This rearrangement joins TRBV6-2 or TRBV6-3 to TRBJ2-2; TRBD1 aligns across 7 bases. The CDR3 runs 15 residues. Germline values: CDR1 MNHEY, CDR2 SVGEGT. The trim removed 5 bases at V and 5 bases at J, leaving 8 bases unmatched. The CDR3 loop reads CASSPRGGHTGELFF. For the CDR3, the DNA is TGTGCCAGCAGTCCCCGAGGGGGCCATACCGGGGAGCTGTTTTTT.

This clone was picked up one time. V and J are TRBV7-2 and TRBJ1-6; D is perhaps TRBD1 (5 bases). Trimming pared 9 bases from V and 7 bases from J, leaving 16 bases between. The germline V gene has CDR1 SGHTA and CDR2 FQGNSA. The CDR3 has 14 residues. Written as DNA, the CDR3 is TGTGCCAGTACCACTCAGGGTGCCAATTCACCCCTCCACTTT. It yields the protein CASTTQGANSPLHF.

V and J are TRBV5-4 and TRBJ2-2, with 9 bases aligning to TRBD1. Germline V gene sequence: CDR1 SGHNT, CDR2 YYREEE (reference sequence). CDR3 length equals 15 residues. After removal of 7 bases from V and 5 bases from J, the junction contained 9 bases not matched to a gene. The CDR3 loop is CASVRDRVDTGELFF. CDR3 DNA: TGTGCCAGCGTCCGGGACAGGGTTGATACCGGGGAGCTGTTTTTT.

The gene calls are TRBV28 and TRBJ2-7; 7 bases line up with TRBD1. The CDR3 runs to 15 residues. Germline CDR1 and CDR2: MDHEN and SYDVKM. V lost 2 bases and J lost 2; bases outside the gene matches: 6. Here the CDR3 DNA reads TGTGCCAGCAGTTTAAGGACAGGCATTCCCTACGAGCAGTACTTC. Its translation is CASSLRTGIPYEQYF.

The V gene is TRBV2, the J gene TRBJ2-7, with a weak D call TRBD2 (6 bases). V dropped 8 bases and J dropped 2 bases, with 7 bases sitting between them. Germline V gene sequence: CDR1 SNHLY, CDR2 FYNNEI. The CDR3 has 11 residues. CDR3: CASGGTYEQYF. The CDR3 DNA follows: TGTGCCAGCGGGGGGACCTACGAGCAGTACTTC.

V usage is TRBV9 and J usage is TRBJ1-3; D is uncertain. V was pared by 5 bases and J by 1 base, with 13 bases between. This CDR3 has 15 residues. CDR1 is SGDLS, CDR2 YYNGEE, per germline. The CDR3 reads CASSSMGSSGNTIYF. The DNA of the CDR3 is TGTGCCAGCAGTTCAATGGGCTCTTCTGGAAACACCATATATTTT.

The J gene is TRBJ2-7, the V gene TRBV18, with D perhaps TRBD1 (5 bases). CDR1 is KGHSH and CDR2 is LQKENI in the germline V gene. The CDR3 has 14 amino acids. V lost 4 bases and J 0 bases, leaving 10 bases between the germline ends. The CDR3 loop is CASSQLDNSYEQYF. CDR3 sequence (DNA): TGTGCCAGCTCACAGTTGGACAACTCCTACGAGCAGTACTTC. The complete variable domain, with remaining parts taken from reference TRBV18 and TRBJ2-7, reads NAGVMQNPRHLVRRRGQEARLRCSPMKGHSHVYWYRQLPEEGLKFMVYLQKENIIDESGMPKERFSAEFPKEGPSILRIQQVVRGDSAAYFCASSQLDNSYEQYFGPGTRLTVT.

The rearrangement joins TRBV7-8 to TRBJ1-6; D might be TRBD1 (5 bases). Per germline, CDR1 SGHVS and CDR2 FQNEAQ. This CDR3 is built from 14 residues. Trimming removed 2 bases at V and 7 bases at J, with 9 bases between. The CDR3 bases are TGTGCCAGCAGCTTAAGACAGAGCAATTCACCCCTCCACTTT. Translation: CASSLRQSNSPLHF.

The V call is TRBV7-9, the J call TRBJ1-3; 7 bases agree with TRBD1. J lost 3 bases, V lost 2 bases, and 7 bases had no gene match. The CDR3 length is 16 residues. Per germline, CDR1 SEHNR and CDR2 FQNEAQ (reference sequence). The CDR3 nucleotides are TGTGCCAGCAGCTTATATTTAGGGGACAGTGGAAACACCATATATTTT. It codes for CASSLYLGDSGNTIYF. Full variable domain (remainder filled in from reference TRBV7-9 and TRBJ1-3): DTGVSQNPRHKITKRGQNVTFRCDPISEHNRLYWYRQTLGQGPEFLTYFQNEAQLEKSRLLSDRFSAERPKGSFSTLEIQRTEQGDSAMYLCASSLYLGDSGNTIYFGEGSWLTVV.

The chain recombines TRBV6-5 with TRBJ1-3, with 10 positions matching TRBD1. Germline values: CDR1 MNHEY, CDR2 SVGAGI. The V segment lost 8 bases and the J segment 5 bases; nucleotides outside the gene matches: 6. The CDR3 length is 14 residues. The chain's CDR3 is CASLGQGTRNTIYF. The CDR3 DNA is TGTGCCAGCCTGGGACAGGGGACGCGAAACACCATATATTTT.

CDR3 nucleotides: TGTGCCAGCAGCTCCCCGGCCAAAAACATTCAGTACTTC. It codes for CASSSPAKNIQYF. The chain has TRBV6-5 and TRBJ2-4, with unresolved D. Germline V gene lookup returns CDR1 MNHEY and CDR2 SVGAGI. Trimming pared 6 bases from V and 1 base from J, leaving 7 bases between. The length of the CDR3 is 13 residues.

The CDR3: CASSLGQGNEKLFF. The CDR3 DNA is TGTGCCAGCAGCTTAGGCCAGGGAAATGAAAAACTGTTTTTT. The rearrangement links TRBV11-2 to TRBJ1-4, with D possibly being TRBD1 (5 bases). CDR1 and CDR2 (germline): SGHAT, FQNNGV. Trimming removed 1 base from V and 5 bases from J, with 8 bases in between. This CDR3 region has 14 residues.

The count of this clone is one. V usage is TRBV5-4 and J usage is TRBJ1-1, with TRBD1 as a possible D gene (6 bases). V dropped 4 bases and J dropped 5 bases, with 15 bases sitting between them. This CDR3 contains 14 residues. From germline, CDR1 is SGHNT and CDR2 YYREEE (reference sequence). CDR3 coding DNA: TGTGCCAGCAGCCTCCCCACAGGGAATACTGAAGCTTTCTTT. It yields the protein CASSLPTGNTEAFF. Variable domain in full (rest from reference TRBV5-4 and TRBJ1-1): ETGVTQSPTHLIKTRGQQVTLRCSSQSGHNTVSWYQQALGQGPQFIFQYYREEENGRGNFPPRFSGLQFPNYSSELNVNALELDDSALYLCASSLPTGNTEAFFGQGTRLTVV.